These T cell receptor beta chains were read from a single sample in a study of siplizumab effects on memory and regulatory T cells. TCRdb keeps only in-frame clones here, not all; method: immunoSEQ multiplex PCR. This repertoire shows some 100,000 clones, about 90% found once; its top ten account for about 2.6%. Material: CD4+ T cells sorted from blood. The origin of the receptors is a human donor in good health. Some clones in this sample may be carry-over from other donors' samples. Both conserved end residues are part of each CDR3. A D gene is named only where the DNA matches it firmly. Clone size, where shown, is once, few, many, or a class for clones that have expanded.

clone_size	v_call	j_call	d_call	cdr3_nt	cdr3_aa
.	TRBV18	TRBJ2-5	TRBD2	TGTGCCAGCTCGCCTGGACTAGCGGGAGCGTCAGAGACCCAGTACTTC	CASSPGLAGASETQYF
.	TRBV18	TRBJ2-6	TRBD2	TGTGCCAGCTCACCGGCGGGGGCTGGGGCCAACGTCCTGACTTTC	CASSPAGAGANVLTF
.	TRBV4-1	TRBJ2-7	.	TGCGCCAGCAGCCAAGAGAAGGCCCGTTTCTACGAGCAGTACTTC	CASSQEKARFYEQYF
few	TRBV19	TRBJ1-5	.	TGTGCCAGTAGTATGGGGGGGCTGGTACAGCCCCAGCATTTT	CASSMGGLVQPQHF
.	TRBV2	TRBJ2-7	.	TGTGCCAGCAGTGAAGAGGGGAGCACCTACGAGCAGTACTTC	CASSEEGSTYEQYF
.	TRBV5-6	TRBJ2-5	.	TGTGCCAGCAGCTTCTCGTCGGCTCAAGAGACCCAGTACTTC	CASSFSSAQETQYF
.	TRBV28	TRBJ2-1	TRBD2	TGTGCCAGCAGTTCGCCGACTAGCTCTAAGTCTTCCTACAATGAGCAGTTCTTC	CASSSPTSSKSSYNEQFF
.	TRBV2	TRBJ1-2	TRBD1	TGTGCCAGCAGTGTCCAGGACAGGGGAGCAATCTTTGGCTACACCTTC	CASSVQDRGAIFGYTF
.	TRBV28	TRBJ1-1	TRBD1	TGTGCCAGCAGTGGAGAAATCGGGACAGGGGGCGAGGTTGAAGCTTTCTTT	CASSGEIGTGGEVEAFF
.	TRBV29-1	TRBJ1-2	TRBD1	TGCAGCGTTTGGACAGGCCCTGGCTACACCTTC	CSVWTGPGYTF
.	TRBV30	TRBJ1-3	.	TGTGCCTGGACCGGACAGCTACTCTCTGGAAACACCATATATTTT	CAWTGQLLSGNTIYF
.	TRBV6-1	TRBJ1-2	TRBD1	TGTGCCAGCAGCGACAGGACAGGGCAAAGAGATGGCTACACCTTC	CASSDRTGQRDGYTF
.	TRBV6-5	TRBJ2-7	.	TGTGCCAGCAGTATGGGCGGATACGAGCAGTACTTC	CASSMGGYEQYF
.	TRBV5-6	TRBJ2-5	TRBD2	TGTGCCAGCAGCTCGGGACTAGCGACTAAAGAGACCCAGTACTTC	CASSSGLATKETQYF
.	TRBV6-1	TRBJ1-2	TRBD1	TGTGCCAGCAGCAACGGACAGGGGCTCGGCTACACCTTC	CASSNGQGLGYTF
.	TRBV6-5	TRBJ2-7	.	TGTGCCAGCATCAAGAATTACGAGCAGTACTTC	CASIKNYEQYF
.	TRBV19	TRBJ2-7	.	TGTGCCAGTAGCCCCGGGATCTTCTCCTACGAGCAGTACTTC	CASSPGIFSYEQYF
once	TRBV5-1	TRBJ2-7	.	TGCGCCAGCAGCATCGCCTGGGAGGAATCCTACGAGCAGTACTTC	CASSIAWEESYEQYF
.	TRBV10-3	TRBJ1-2	.	TGTGCCATCAGTGAGTTTGGAGAGGGCGGCTACACCTTC	CAISEFGEGGYTF
once	TRBV19	TRBJ1-1	.	TGTGCCAGTATGGGGGCGAGGAGGACTGAAGCTTTCTTT	CASMGARRTEAFF
.	TRBV27	TRBJ1-3	.	TGTGCCAGCAGTTTAAGTGAAGGAAACACCATATATTTT	CASSLSEGNTIYF
.	TRBV9	TRBJ1-1	.	TGTGCCAGCAGCGTCTCAATAGGGGCCGCGAACACTGAAGCTTTCTTT	CASSVSIGAANTEAFF
.	TRBV7-9	TRBJ1-2	TRBD1	TGTGCCAGCAGCGCCGGGACAGGGGACTATGGCTACACCTTC	CASSAGTGDYGYTF
.	TRBV7-2	TRBJ1-1	.	TGTGCCAGCAGCTTAGTGGGTATAGCTGAAGCTTTCTTT	CASSLVGIAEAFF
.	TRBV19	TRBJ2-2	TRBD2	TGTGCCAGTGGAAGACTAGCGGGGATGAACACCGGGGAGCTGTTTTTT	CASGRLAGMNTGELFF
.	TRBV10-3	TRBJ1-1	.	TGTGCCATCAGTGAGTCGACGGGAGCCGGTTTGAACACTGAAGCTTTCTTT	CAISESTGAGLNTEAFF
.	TRBV28	TRBJ2-7	.	TGTGCCAGCGGTCTCGAGCAGTACTTC	CASGLEQYF
.	TRBV5-1	TRBJ2-2	TRBD1	TGCGCCAGCAGCTTGGGACAGGGGGTTGGCACCGGGGAGCTGTTTTTT	CASSLGQGVGTGELFF
.	TRBV2	TRBJ2-7	TRBD1	TGTGCCAGCAGTGGTCAGGGGGCGAGCGAGCAGTACTTC	CASSGQGASEQYF
.	TRBV19	TRBJ2-5	TRBD1	TGTGCCAGTTCAGACAGGGAGAGGGGGGAGACCCAGTACTTC	CASSDRERGETQYF
.	TRBV28	TRBJ2-5	TRBD1	TGTGCCAGCAGTCTTCGGACAGGGGGTATGGAGACCCAGTACTTC	CASSLRTGGMETQYF
.	TRBV6-5	TRBJ2-7	TRBD1	TGTGCCAGCAGTTACTCGAGACAGGGTGTCCACGAGCAGTACTTC	CASSYSRQGVHEQYF
.	TRBV12-1	TRBJ2-1	.	TGTGCCAGCAGCTTTGGGACTTCCTACAATGAGCAGTTCTTC	CASSFGTSYNEQFF
.	TRBV15	TRBJ2-3	.	TGTGCCACCAGCAGACAGGGGTCAGATACGCAGTATTTT	CATSRQGSDTQYF
.	TRBV14	TRBJ2-2	.	TGTGCCAGCAGCCAAGTCGGCGGGTCCGGGGAGCTGTTTTTT	CASSQVGGSGELFF
.	TRBV29-1	TRBJ2-7	TRBD1	TGCAGCGTTGAAGGGGGGCAAACAGGGGGCGACGAGCAGTACTTC	CSVEGGQTGGDEQYF
.	TRBV6-1	TRBJ1-2	.	TGTGCCAGCAGTTCTTTCTATGGCTACACCTTC	CASSSFYGYTF
.	TRBV29-1	TRBJ2-7	.	TGCAGCGTTGAACCGGCAGGGTTGTCCGAGCAGTACTTC	CSVEPAGLSEQYF
.	TRBV14	TRBJ2-5	.	TGTGCCAGCAGCCATTCCGGGCGGGCCACCCAAGAGACCCAGTACTTC	CASSHSGRATQETQYF
.	TRBV9	TRBJ2-3	TRBD2	TGTGCCAGCAGCGCGGGAGCGGGAGGGAGCACAGATACGCAGTATTTT	CASSAGAGGSTDTQYF
.	TRBV14	TRBJ2-3	.	TGTGCCAGCAGCCAAGGGCCGGGGGGCACAGATACGCAGTATTTT	CASSQGPGGTDTQYF
.	TRBV18	TRBJ2-2	.	TGTGCCAGCTCACCCCCGATGAGGCTAGCCGCCGGGGAGCTGTTTTTT	CASSPPMRLAAGELFF
once	TRBV29-1	TRBJ2-3	.	TGCAGCGTTGAAGATGACCGGGCCCCGCCGGATACGCAGTATTTT	CSVEDDRAPPDTQYF
.	TRBV12-5	TRBJ1-1	.	TGTGCTAGTGGCACGACGGCGATGAACACTGAAGCTTTCTTT	CASGTTAMNTEAFF
once	TRBV2	TRBJ2-5	.	TGTGCCAGCAGTGTGCGGGAGACCCAGTACTTC	CASSVRETQYF
.	TRBV5-1	TRBJ1-1	.	TGCGCCAGCAGCTGGGGATTCTCCATGAACACTGAAGCTTTCTTT	CASSWGFSMNTEAFF
.	TRBV7-3	TRBJ1-5	.	TGTGCCAGCAGCTTGGACCCAGATTATAGCAATCAGCCCCAGCATTTT	CASSLDPDYSNQPQHF
.	TRBV19	TRBJ2-7	TRBD2	TGTGCCAGTAGTGACGGACTAGCGGGAGGGCCGGATGAGCAGTACTTC	CASSDGLAGGPDEQYF